Listed below are T cell receptor beta chains from one sample, sequenced in a study of blood T cell repertoires in COVID-19. Profiled with immunoSEQ multiplex PCR; TCRdb holds only in-frame clones, not every one. Of more than 250,000 clones in the sample, about four fifths were seen once. The sample taken for sequencing was PBMCs or T cells enriched from blood (not recorded which). These receptors were collected from a man aged 35-49 years who had been exposed to COVID-19. Both conserved end residues are part of each CDR3. D genes are given only for firm matches. Clone size appears in some rows only: once, few, many, or a class for an expanded clone.

9	NA	NA	TRBV20-1	TRBJ2-5	TGCAGGGAGGGGGAGACCCAGTACTTC	CREGETQYF
17	NA	NA	TRBV5-1	TRBJ1-6	TGCGCCAGCAGCTTGGGGGGCAGGGGAGCAGTTGATTCACCCCTCCACTTT	CASSLGGRGAVDSPLHF
15	TRBD1	once	TRBV9	TRBJ2-7	TGTGCCAGCAGCGTACAGGGGGCGTTCGGCGACGAGCAGTACTTC	CASSVQGAFGDEQYF
14	TRBD1	NA	TRBV28	TRBJ1-4	TGTGCCAGCAGTAGGGACAGTTTTAATGAAAAACTGTTTTTT	CASSRDSFNEKLFF
14	TRBD1	NA	TRBV30	TRBJ1-2	TGTGCCAGAAAGGTGGACAGGGGGGCTCGAGGCTACACCTTC	CARKVDRGARGYTF
12	NA	NA	TRBV2	TRBJ2-7	TGTGCCAGCGACATTCAAGCCTACGAGCAGTACTTC	CASDIQAYEQYF
16	TRBD2	NA	TRBV30	TRBJ2-7	TGTGCCTGGAGTGTACAGGGTAGTAGCGGGAGCTACGAGCAGTACTTC	CAWSVQGSSGSYEQYF
13	NA	NA	TRBV7-6	TRBJ1-1	TGTGCCAGCAGCTTAGTAGGGACATCTGAAGCTTTCTTT	CASSLVGTSEAFF
12	TRBD1	many	TRBV12-3/TRBV12-4	TRBJ2-7	TGTGCCGAGGGCAGGGGGATTGGCGAGCAGTACTTC	CAEGRGIGEQYF
14	NA	once	TRBV4-1	TRBJ2-4	TGCGCCAGCAGCCAAGGTGGTTTAGAAAACATTCAGTACTTC	CASSQGGLENIQYF
15	TRBD2	NA	TRBV15	TRBJ2-1	TGTGCCACCAGCAGAGGCGGGCAAGCGGGGAATGAGCAGTTCTTC	CATSRGGQAGNEQFF
14	NA	NA	TRBV7-2	TRBJ1-3	TGTGCCAGCAGCTCGAACCGACAGTCGAACACCATATATTTT	CASSSNRQSNTIYF
14	NA	NA	TRBV12-5	TRBJ2-3	TGTGCTAGTGGTTTCCCCCCCGGCGGTTATACGCAGTATTTT	CASGFPPGGYTQYF
12	TRBD1	NA	TRBV25-1	TRBJ2-5	TGTGCCAGCCTTGACAGGGTCAAGACCCAGTACTTC	CASLDRVKTQYF
13	NA	NA	TRBV19	TRBJ1-2	TGTGCCAGTGTTCCCAGGGCCCACTATGGCTACACCTTC	CASVPRAHYGYTF
16	TRBD1	NA	TRBV5-6	TRBJ1-5	TGTGCCAGCAGCCAGGGACAGGGGGCCTGGACTCAGCCCCAGCATTTT	CASSQGQGAWTQPQHF
13	NA	NA	TRBV9	TRBJ1-1	TGTGCCAGCAGCGTAGCCAAGAACACTGAAGCTTTCTTT	CASSVAKNTEAFF
12	NA	once	TRBV7-9	TRBJ2-5	TGTGCCAGCAGTTATTACACCGAGACCCAGTACTTC	CASSYYTETQYF
13	NA	NA	TRBV6-5	TRBJ1-1	TGTGCCAGCAGTTACGTCAGGGAGGGCGTAGCTTTCTTT	CASSYVREGVAFF
14	NA	NA	TRBV7-9	TRBJ1-5	TGTGCCAGCAGCTTAGACGGTAATCTTCAGCCCCAGCATTTT	CASSLDGNLQPQHF
15	NA	NA	TRBV19	TRBJ1-6	TGTGCCAGTAGTATAACAGCGAAGGGGAATTCACCCCTCCACTTT	CASSITAKGNSPLHF
14	TRBD1	NA	TRBV10-3	TRBJ2-7	TGTGCCATCAGCCTCGGGACAGGGAACGACGAGCAGTACTTC	CAISLGTGNDEQYF
11	TRBD1	NA	TRBV29-1	TRBJ1-1	TGCAGCGTTGTGGACAGGCCAGAAGCTTTCTTT	CSVVDRPEAFF
12	NA	NA	TRBV30	TRBJ2-3	TGTGCCTGGAGTGTCACCGGGACTCTGCAGTATTTT	CAWSVTGTLQYF